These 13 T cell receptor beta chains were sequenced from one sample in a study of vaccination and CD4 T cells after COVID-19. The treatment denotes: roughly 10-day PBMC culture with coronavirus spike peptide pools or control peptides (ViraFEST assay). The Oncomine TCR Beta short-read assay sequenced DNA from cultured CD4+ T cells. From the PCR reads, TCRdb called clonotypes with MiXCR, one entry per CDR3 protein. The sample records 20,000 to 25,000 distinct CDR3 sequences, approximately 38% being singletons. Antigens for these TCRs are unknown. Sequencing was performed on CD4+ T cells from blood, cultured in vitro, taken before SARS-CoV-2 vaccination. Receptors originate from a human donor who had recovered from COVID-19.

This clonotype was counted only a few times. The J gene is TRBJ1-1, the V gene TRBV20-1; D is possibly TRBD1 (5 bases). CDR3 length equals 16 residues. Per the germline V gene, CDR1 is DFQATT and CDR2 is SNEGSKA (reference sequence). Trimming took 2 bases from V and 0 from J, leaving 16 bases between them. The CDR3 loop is CSARPRKGWVNTEAFF. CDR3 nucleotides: TGCAGTGCTAGACCCCGAAAGGGGTGGGTGAACACTGAAGCTTTCTTT.

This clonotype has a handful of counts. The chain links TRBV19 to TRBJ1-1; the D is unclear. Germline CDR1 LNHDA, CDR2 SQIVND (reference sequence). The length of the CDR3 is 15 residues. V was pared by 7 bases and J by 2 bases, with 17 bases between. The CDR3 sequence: CASNQPDGVNTEAFF. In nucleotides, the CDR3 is TGTGCCAGTAACCAACCGGACGGGGTTAACACTGAAGCTTTCTTT.

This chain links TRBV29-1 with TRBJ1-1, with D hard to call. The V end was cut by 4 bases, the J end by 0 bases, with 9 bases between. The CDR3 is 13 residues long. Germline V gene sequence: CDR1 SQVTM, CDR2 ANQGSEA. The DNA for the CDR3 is TGCAGCGTTGCAGGCCGTATGAACACTGAAGCTTTCTTT. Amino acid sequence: CSVAGRMNTEAFF.

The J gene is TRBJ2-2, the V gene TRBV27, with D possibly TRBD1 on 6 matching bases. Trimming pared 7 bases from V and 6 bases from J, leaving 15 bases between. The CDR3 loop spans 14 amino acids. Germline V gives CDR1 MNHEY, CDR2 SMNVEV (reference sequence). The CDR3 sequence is CASTETGYPGELFF. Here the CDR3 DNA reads TGTGCCAGCACCGAAACAGGGTACCCCGGGGAGCTGTTTTTT.

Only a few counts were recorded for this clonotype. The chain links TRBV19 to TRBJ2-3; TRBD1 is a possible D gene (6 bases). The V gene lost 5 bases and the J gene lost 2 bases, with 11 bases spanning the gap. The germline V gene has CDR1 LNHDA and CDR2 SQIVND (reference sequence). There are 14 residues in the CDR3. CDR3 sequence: CASSPRTATDTQYF. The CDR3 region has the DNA TGTGCCAGTAGTCCAAGGACAGCCACAGATACGCAGTATTTT.

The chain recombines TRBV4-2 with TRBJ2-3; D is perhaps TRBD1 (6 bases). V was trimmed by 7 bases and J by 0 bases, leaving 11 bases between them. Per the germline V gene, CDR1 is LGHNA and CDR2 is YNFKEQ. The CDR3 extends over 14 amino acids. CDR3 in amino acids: CASNLGQSTDTQYF. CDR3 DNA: TGTGCCAGCAACCTCGGACAGAGCACAGATACGCAGTATTTT.

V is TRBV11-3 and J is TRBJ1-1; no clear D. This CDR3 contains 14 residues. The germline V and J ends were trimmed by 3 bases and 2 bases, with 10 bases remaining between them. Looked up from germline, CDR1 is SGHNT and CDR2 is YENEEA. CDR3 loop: CASSLGAFNTEAFF. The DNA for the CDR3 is TGTGCCAGCAGCTTGGGCGCCTTTAACACTGAAGCTTTCTTT.

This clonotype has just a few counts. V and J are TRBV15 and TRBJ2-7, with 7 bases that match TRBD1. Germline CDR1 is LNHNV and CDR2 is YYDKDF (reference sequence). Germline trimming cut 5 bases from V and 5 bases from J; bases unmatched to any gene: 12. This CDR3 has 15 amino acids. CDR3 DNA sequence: TGTGCCACCAGCGGAAATCGGGACAGAAACCACGAGCAGTACTTC. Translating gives CATSGNRDRNHEQYF.

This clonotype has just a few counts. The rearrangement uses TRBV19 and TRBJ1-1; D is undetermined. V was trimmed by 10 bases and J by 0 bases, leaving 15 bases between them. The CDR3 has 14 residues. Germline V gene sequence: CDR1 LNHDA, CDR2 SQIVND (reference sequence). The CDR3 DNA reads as TGTGCCACCCTTCCTCGGACGGTGAACACTGAAGCTTTCTTT. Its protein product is CATLPRTVNTEAFF.

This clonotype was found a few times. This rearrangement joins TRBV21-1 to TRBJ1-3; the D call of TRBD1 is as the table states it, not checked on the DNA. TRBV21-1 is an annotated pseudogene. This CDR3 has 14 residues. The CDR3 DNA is TGTGCCAGCACCATATCAGACAGCCGAAACACCATATATTTT. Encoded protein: CASTISDSRNTIYF.

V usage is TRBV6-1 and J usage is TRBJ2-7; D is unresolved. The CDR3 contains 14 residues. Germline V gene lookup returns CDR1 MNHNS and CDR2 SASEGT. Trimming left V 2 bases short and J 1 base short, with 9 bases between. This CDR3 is CASSEYGRSYEQYF. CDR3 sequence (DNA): TGTGCCAGCAGTGAATATGGCAGGTCCTACGAGCAGTACTTC.

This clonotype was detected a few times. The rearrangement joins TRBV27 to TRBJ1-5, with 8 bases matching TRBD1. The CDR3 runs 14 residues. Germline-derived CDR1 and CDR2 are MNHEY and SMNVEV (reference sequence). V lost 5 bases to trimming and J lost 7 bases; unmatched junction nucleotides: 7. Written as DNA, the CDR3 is TGTGCCAGCAGTCAGGGGGCAGGCGGACAGCCCCAGCATTTT. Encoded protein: CASSQGAGGQPQHF.

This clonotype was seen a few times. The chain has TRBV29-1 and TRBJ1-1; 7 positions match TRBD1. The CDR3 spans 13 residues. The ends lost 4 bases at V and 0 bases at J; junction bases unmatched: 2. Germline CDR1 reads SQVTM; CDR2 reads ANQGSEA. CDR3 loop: CSVGDRVNTEAFF. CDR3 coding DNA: TGCAGCGTTGGGGACAGAGTGAACACTGAAGCTTTCTTT.